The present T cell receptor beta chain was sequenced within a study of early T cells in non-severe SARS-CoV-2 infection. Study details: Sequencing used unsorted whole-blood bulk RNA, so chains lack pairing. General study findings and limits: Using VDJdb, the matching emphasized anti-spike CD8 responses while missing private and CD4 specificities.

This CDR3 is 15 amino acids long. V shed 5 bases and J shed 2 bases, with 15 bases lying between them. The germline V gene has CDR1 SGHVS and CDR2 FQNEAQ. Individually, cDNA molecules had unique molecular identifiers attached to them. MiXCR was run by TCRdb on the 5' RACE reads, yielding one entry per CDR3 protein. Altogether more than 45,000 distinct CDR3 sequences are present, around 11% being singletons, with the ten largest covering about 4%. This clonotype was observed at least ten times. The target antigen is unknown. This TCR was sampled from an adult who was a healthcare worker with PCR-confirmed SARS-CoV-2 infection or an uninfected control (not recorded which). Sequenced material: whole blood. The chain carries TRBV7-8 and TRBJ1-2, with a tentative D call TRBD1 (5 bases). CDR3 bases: TGTGCCAGCAGCCCCCCAGGGCGTGGGAACTATGGCTACACCTTC. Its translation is CASSPPGRGNYGYTF.